This T cell receptor (beta chain) was documented in a study of blood T cell repertoires in COVID-19. Study-wide background: Sites in the United States, Italy and Spain provided acute and convalescent COVID-19 samples.

Sequenced by immunoSEQ multiplex PCR; TCRdb stores in-frame clones only, minus some. The data contain roughly 140,000 clones, 81% of them singletons. Germline loops: CDR1 SGHNT, CDR2 YYREEE (reference sequence). The V segment lost 0 bases and the J segment 1 base; nucleotides outside the gene matches: 5. CDR3 length equals 16 residues. This TCR derives from a human donor in a cohort sampled during active COVID-19. The sequenced sample was peripheral blood. The rearrangement links TRBV5-4 to TRBJ1-1; 8 bases align to TRBD1. CDR3 coding DNA: TGTGCCAGCAGCTTGGCCCCGGGACAGGCGAACACTGAAGCTTTCTTT. Translation: CASSLAPGQANTEAFF.